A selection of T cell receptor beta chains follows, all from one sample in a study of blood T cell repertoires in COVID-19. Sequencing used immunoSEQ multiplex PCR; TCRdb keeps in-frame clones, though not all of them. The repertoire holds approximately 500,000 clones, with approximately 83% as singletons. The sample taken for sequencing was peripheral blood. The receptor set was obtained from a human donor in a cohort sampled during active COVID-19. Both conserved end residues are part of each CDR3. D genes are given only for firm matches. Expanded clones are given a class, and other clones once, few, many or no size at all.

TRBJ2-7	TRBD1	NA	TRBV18	CASSPGQPSYEQYF
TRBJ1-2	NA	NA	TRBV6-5	CASRRLSYYGYTF
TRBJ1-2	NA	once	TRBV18	CASSTDSNYGYTF
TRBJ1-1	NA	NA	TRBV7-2	CASSLSTGTGEAFF
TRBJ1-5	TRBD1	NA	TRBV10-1	CASPSWDRGPPSLYSNQPQHF
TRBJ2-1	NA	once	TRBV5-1	CASRATGNTYNEQFF
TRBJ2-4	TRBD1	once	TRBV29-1	CSATGVRPKNIQYF
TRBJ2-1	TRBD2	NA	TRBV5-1	CASSSQRTSGMNEQFF
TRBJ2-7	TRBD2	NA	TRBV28	CASSLWRGPSGRGHEQYF
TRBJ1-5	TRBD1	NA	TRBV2	CASGGAGGQPQHF
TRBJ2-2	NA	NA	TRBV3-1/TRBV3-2	CASSQERLAPGELFF
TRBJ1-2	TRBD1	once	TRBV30	CAHRRGPGGGYTF
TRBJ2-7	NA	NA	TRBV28	CASSLGSPYEQYF
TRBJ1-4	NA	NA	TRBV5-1	CASSLLQGGGNEKLFF
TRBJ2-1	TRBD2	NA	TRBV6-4	CASSEASGSYNEQFF
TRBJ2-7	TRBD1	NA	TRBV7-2	CASSPATGSREQYF